The sequence of this T cell receptor beta chain was determined in a study of T cells in tumors after PD-1 blockade (dated by TCRdb to about 2019). About the full investigation: Prior checkpoint blockade, systemic immunosuppressant use, and recent radiotherapy or other anti-cancer therapy within 4 weeks were grounds for patient exclusion. Treatment consisted of either cemiplimab 350 mg every 2 weeks or pembrolizumab 200 mg every 3 weeks. A subset of patients also received ongoing daily vismodegib 150 mg during anti-PD-1 treatment. On average, peripheral blood samples had around 110,000 TCR templates (range about 23,000-260,000) and around 35,000 unique clonotypes. Paired single-cell RNA and TCR sequencing was done in the study on site-matched tumors from patients with BCC or SCC, both before and after anti-PD-1 therapy. To compare blood and tumor clonotypes, bulk TCR sequencing was performed on approximately ten peripheral blood samples from 5 patients. RECIST version 1.1 was used to assess clinical response. Overall results and qualifications from the work: About 40% of the TCR clonotypes from tumors also showed up in blood, and some novel exhausted tumor clones were present in pre-treatment blood, which suggests peripheral recruitment. Where the novel T cell clones came from was not determined, and possible sources could include lymphoid organs or rare unexpanded clones inside the tumor or in the tumor periphery.

As for this clone: It has no known antigen specificity. Base qualities were left out, and no much larger clone turns up one base away.

The time point label, as the study defines it: after anti-PD-1 therapy. For bulk TCRbeta sequencing, genomic DNA was extracted from tumor biopsies or peripheral blood, and input amounts ranged from roughly 550 ng to 6,004 ng. Histologically proven advanced or metastatic basal or squamous cell carcinoma was present in all patients, all of whom were poor candidates for surgical resection. The basal cell carcinoma cohort comprised some ten patients, of whom about eight had bulk tumor TCR sequencing. The immunoSEQ platform was used for deep TCRbeta sequencing. Processing in the source paper ran as follows. Only productive rearrangements were exported from the immunoSEQ Analyzer for downstream analysis. T cell phenotypes were assigned to bulk TCRbeta clonotypes by matching the clonotypes to single-cell RNA+TCR-seq clones with the same TCRbeta sequence. Using bulk TCR sequencing data, clone enrichment in tumor was calculated by dividing a clone's tumor frequency by the same clone's PBMC frequency. TCRs were grouped by GLIPH into specificity groups, defined as clusters of distinct TCRs likely recognizing common antigens via shared CDR3 motifs. Imported from immuneACCESS, the table was reduced by TCRdb to in-frame sequences with V and J called. These copies leave out some clones; in studies compared against another copy, an unresolved V gene accounts for under half, and the cause of the remainder is not known. That table furnishes V, J and clone size, whereas the DNA furnished D and trimming. The sample profile shows approximately 60,000 clones; over 65% of them were found once. Roughly 4.7% of the sample belongs to the ten largest clones.

The sample in question was PBMCs, obtained after anti-PD-1 treatment. The source is a human donor with basal cell carcinoma.

The bases read TGTGCCAGCAGTCGTAACCAGGGTCTTGAAGCTTTCTTT. It specifies CASSRNQGLEAFF. Recombination joined TRBV4-2 with TRBJ1-1; TRBD1 is a possible D gene, resting on 5 matching bases. The CDR3 goes from the cysteine to the phenylalanine over 13 residues. The DNA shown is the 39-base CDR3, in frame from base 1. CDR1 and CDR2, looked up from the germline V gene, are LGHNA and YNFKEQ. The V and J ends are trimmed by 6 bases and 7 bases, leaving 15 bases between them.